The subject of this entry is one T cell receptor beta chain. V lost 5 bases to trimming and J lost 4 bases, with 6 bases between them. Germline assignment: CDR1 SNHLY and CDR2 FYNNEI. The CDR3 runs to 11 residues. Here immunoSEQ multiplex PCR was the method, and the copy in TCRdb shows in-frame clones only, minus some. The sample has about 63,000 clones, approximately 90% seen once. This sample stems from a study of PD-1 blockade in mismatch repair-deficient tumors. The material was peripheral blood, obtained 52 weeks after starting pembrolizumab. J is TRBJ2-7 and V is TRBV2; the D is unclear. The source is an adult with mismatch repair-deficient cancer. The chain's CDR3 is CASSLIYEQYF. As DNA, the CDR3 is TGTGCCAGCAGTCTCATTTACGAGCAGTACTTC.